The 18 T cell receptor beta chains given below trace back to one sample, sequenced in a study of T-cell reconstitution after alpha-beta-depleted transplantation in children (dated by TCRdb to about 2016). Library prep was done by PCR. The data were produced on an Illumina HiSeq 2500. TCR libraries were prepared with molecular barcoding, using unique molecular identifiers to normalize TCRbeta repertoire quantification. TCRdb trimmed the raw reads at Q25, called clones with MiXCR and kept productive beta chains. Identical CDR3 protein sequences are pooled into one entry, listed with their most common genes and DNA. The sample table lists over 550,000 distinct CDR3 sequences, about 10% of them with a count of one. The ten largest clones represent around 4% of the sample. The sample consisted of PBMCs from the stem cell graft donor, taken from the stem cell graft. The receptors shown here come from a human donor who donated a stem cell graft to a child with acute myeloid leukemia.

This clonotype was detected a few times. J is TRBJ2-7 and V is TRBV20-1, with TRBD2 matching over 7 bases. The CDR3 has 14 residues. The germline CDR1 and CDR2 sequences are DFQATT and SNEGSKA (reference sequence). Trimming at V came to 2 bases and at J to 7 bases, leaving 11 bases not matched to a gene. Here the CDR3 DNA reads TGCAGTGCTAGAAGTGGGAGGGCCCTCGGAGAGCAGTACTTC. This gives the protein CSARSGRALGEQYF.

The genes are TRBV19 and TRBJ2-7; D unclear. Germline CDR1 reads LNHDA; CDR2 reads SQIVND (reference sequence). CDR3 length equals 15 residues. Trimming pared 4 bases from V and 3 bases from J, leaving 16 bases between. The DNA of the CDR3 is TGTGCCAGTAGTAGTACGTGGAACGCAGTCTACGAGCAGTACTTC. This translates into CASSSTWNAVYEQYF.

In this sample, this clonotype turned up many times. J is TRBJ2-7 and V is TRBV20-1; D is possibly TRBD1 or TRBD2 (6 bases each). V gave up 0 bases and J gave up 4 bases, with 16 bases separating them. CDR1 and CDR2 from the germline V gene are DFQATT and SNEGSKA (reference sequence). The CDR3 has 15 residues. CDR3 protein: CSARDLRGTSYEQYF. The CDR3 coding sequence is TGCAGTGCTAGAGATCTGAGGGGGACTTCTTACGAGCAGTACTTC.

This clonotype has just a few counts. This chain uses TRBV20-1 with TRBJ2-7, with unresolved D. This CDR3 is built from 13 residues. The ends were cut back, 6 bases at V and 3 bases at J, with 15 bases in the middle. Germline CDR1 DFQATT, CDR2 SNEGSKA (reference sequence). The CDR3, as DNA: TGCAGTGCCCAGGACGTATTGGGCTACGAGCAGTACTTC. It encodes CSAQDVLGYEQYF.

The rearrangement uses TRBV24-1 and TRBJ2-3; the match to TRBD2 covers 7 bases. The CDR3 loop spans 16 amino acids. Unmatched junction bases numbered 10, after V lost 5 bases and J lost 3 bases. The germline V gene has CDR1 KGHDR and CDR2 SFDVKD. CDR3 bases: TGTGCCACCAGTGTGTCTAGCGGCCGAGCGACAGATACGCAGTATTTT. This codes for CATSVSSGRATDTQYF.

In this sample, this clonotype turned up a few times. The rearrangement joins TRBV9 to TRBJ2-2; D unclear. Trimming stripped 3 bases from V and 7 bases from J, with 10 bases between. Germline values: CDR1 SGDLS, CDR2 YYNGEE. The CDR3 is 13 amino acids. CDR3 nucleotides: TGTGCCAGCAGCGCAACTCTTGGCGGGGAGCTGTTTTTT. This codes for CASSATLGGELFF.

The chain joins TRBV6-1 to TRBJ1-3, with a possible D match to TRBD1 (6 bases). CDR3 length: 15 residues. With 8 bases removed from V and 4 bases from J, the gap between germline ends came to 18 bases. Per the germline V gene, CDR1 is MNHNS and CDR2 is SASEGT. This CDR3 is CASGAGERPGNTIYF. The CDR3 region has the DNA TGTGCCAGCGGGGCAGGGGAAAGGCCCGGAAACACCATATATTTT.

V is TRBV12-3 or TRBV12-4 and J is TRBJ2-5; TRBD2 aligns across 7 bases. The CDR3 length is 14 residues. V lost 6 bases and J lost 5; bases outside the gene matches: 9. The CDR3 bases are TGTGCCAGCAGCCGGGGAGGGCCGGGGGAGACCCAGTACTTC. Its protein is CASSRGGPGETQYF.

This clonotype has at least ten counts. V usage is TRBV27 and J usage is TRBJ1-1; a weak D match, TRBD1 (5 bases). This CDR3 comprises 14 residues. Germline CDR1 is MNHEY and CDR2 is SMNVEV (reference sequence). V was shortened by 3 bases and J by 4 bases, with 12 bases between the two germline ends. The CDR3 region has the DNA TGTGCCAGCAGTTTTACAGGTTTGGGCACTGAAGCTTTCTTT. Translating gives CASSFTGLGTEAFF.

This chain's CDR3 is CAWSVSSQAAGTQYF. The CDR3, as DNA: TGTGCCTGGAGTGTATCATCGCAGGCGGCAGGGACCCAGTACTTC. The chain combines TRBV30 with TRBJ2-5; D gene uncertain. Germline values: CDR1 GTSNPN, CDR2 SVGIG (reference sequence). V lost 0 bases, J lost 7 bases, and 18 bases lay in between. The CDR3 length is 15 residues.

The V call is TRBV20-1, the J call TRBJ2-1; D perhaps matches TRBD2 (6 bases). CDR1 DFQATT and CDR2 SNEGSKA come from the germline V gene (reference sequence). V lost 4 bases to trimming and J lost 7 bases, with 8 bases between them. The CDR3 extends over 11 amino acids. CDR3 sequence (DNA): TGCAGTGCTAAAGGGAGGAATGAGCAGTTCTTC. Translated: CSAKGRNEQFF.

This sequence joins TRBV7-3 and TRBJ2-1; D not certain. V was cut by 4 bases and J by 0 bases, with 10 bases left in between. The CDR3 runs 15 residues. CDR1 is SGHTA and CDR2 is FQGTGA in the germline V gene. CDR3 DNA sequence: TGTGCCAGCAGCTCCCAGACTCCCTCCTACAATGAGCAGTTCTTC. Translated: CASSSQTPSYNEQFF.

Of note for this clonotype: Possible read error: a much larger clone is one base away. The chain employs TRBV7-2 and TRBJ2-7; 8 bases are a match to TRBD1. Germline V lookup: CDR1 SGHTA, CDR2 FQGNSA. The CDR3 is 14 residues long. J was trimmed by 2 bases and V by 5 bases; bases with no gene match: 5. The CDR3 sequence: CASSRTGSPYEQYF. CDR3 coding DNA: TGTGCCAGCAGCCGGACAGGGAGCCCCTACGAGCAGTACTTC.

V usage is TRBV5-5 and J usage is TRBJ1-2; 7 bases map to TRBD1. Per the germline V gene, CDR1 is SGHKS and CDR2 is YYEKEE (reference sequence). V dropped 5 bases and J dropped 2; count of bases not matched to a gene: 15. This CDR3 is built from 17 residues. The CDR3 loop reads CASSPLDRPPLNYGYTF. CDR3 DNA: TGTGCCAGCAGTCCCCTGGACAGGCCACCACTCAACTATGGCTACACCTTC. The whole variable domain, remainder taken from reference TRBV5-5 and TRBJ1-2, is DAGVTQSPTHLIKTRGQQVTLRCSPISGHKSVSWYQQVLGQGPQFIFQYYEKEERGRGNFPDRFSARQFPNYSSELNVNALLLGDSALYLCASSPLDRPPLNYGYTFGSGTRLTVV.

This clonotype was counted between two and nine times. The genes are TRBV20-1 and TRBJ1-2; D perhaps matches TRBD1 (6 bases). This CDR3 spans 16 amino acids. Deletions cut 1 base from V and 4 bases from J, with 19 bases between. Germline V gene data show CDR1 as DFQATT and CDR2 as SNEGSKA (reference sequence). CDR3 DNA: TGCAGTGCTAGAGTAGCCAGGGGAGGCAGTCTCTATGGCTACACCTTC. As protein: CSARVARGGSLYGYTF.

This clonotype was observed at least ten times. The chain combines TRBV5-1 with TRBJ2-3, with D tentatively TRBD2 (5 bases). The CDR3 contains 14 residues. Per germline, CDR1 SGHRS and CDR2 YFSETQ. V lost 2 bases to trimming and J lost 5 bases, with 12 bases between them. CDR3 nucleotides: TGCGCCAGCAGCTTTGCGGGTCTAGGAGATACGCAGTATTTT. This translates into CASSFAGLGDTQYF.

This sequence joins TRBV30 and TRBJ2-1; D remains ambiguous. V was cut by 0 bases and J by 4 bases, with 7 bases left in between. This CDR3 is built from 13 residues. Germline V CDR1 and CDR2: GTSNPN, SVGIG (reference sequence). CDR3 sequence reads: CAWSVQTYNEQFF. The CDR3 DNA reads as TGTGCCTGGAGTGTACAAACTTACAATGAGCAGTTCTTC.

The V and J genes are TRBV4-2 and TRBJ2-2, with 8 bases matching TRBD1. The ends lost 0 bases at V and 6 bases at J; junction bases unmatched: 9. Germline V CDR1 and CDR2: LGHNA, YNFKEQ. The CDR3 contains 17 residues. CDR3 amino acids: CASSQDFGQGFPGELFF. In DNA form, the CDR3 reads TGTGCCAGCAGCCAAGATTTCGGACAGGGATTTCCCGGGGAGCTGTTTTTT.